This T cell receptor beta chain stems from a study of identical twins. TCRdb passed the 5' RACE reads through MiXCR, listing each CDR3 protein once. The data hold 400,000 to 600,000 distinct CDR3 sequences, with 20% to 25% observed a single time. The sample was also reused in another study, on yellow fever vaccine responses in identical twins.

The sequencing sample was made of CD4+ T cells sorted from blood. The TCR was taken from a woman younger than 35 in good health.

The CDR3 here is CASSMTGGVKNIQYF. CDR3 bases: TGTGCCAGCAGCATGACAGGGGGCGTCAAAAACATTCAGTACTTC. V gene TRBV11-2 combines with J gene TRBJ2-4; TRBD1 matches 10 bases. The V and J ends lost 5 bases and 3 bases, in that order; junction bases with no gene match: 4. This CDR3 region has 15 residues. Germline V gives CDR1 SGHAT, CDR2 FQNNGV.